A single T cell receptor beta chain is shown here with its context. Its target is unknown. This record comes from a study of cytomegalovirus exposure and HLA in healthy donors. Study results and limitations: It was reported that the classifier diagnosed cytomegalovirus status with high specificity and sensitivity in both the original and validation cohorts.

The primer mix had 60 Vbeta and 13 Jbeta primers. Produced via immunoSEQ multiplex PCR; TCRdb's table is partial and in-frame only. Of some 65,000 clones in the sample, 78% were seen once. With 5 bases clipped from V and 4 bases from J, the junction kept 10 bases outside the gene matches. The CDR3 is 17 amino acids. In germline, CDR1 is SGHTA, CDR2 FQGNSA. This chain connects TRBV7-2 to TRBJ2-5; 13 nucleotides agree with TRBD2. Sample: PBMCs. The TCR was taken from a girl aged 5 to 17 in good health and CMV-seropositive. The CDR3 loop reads CASSPGGLAGVGETQYF. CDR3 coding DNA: TGTGCCAGCAGCCCCGGCGGACTAGCGGGGGTAGGAGAGACCCAGTACTTC.